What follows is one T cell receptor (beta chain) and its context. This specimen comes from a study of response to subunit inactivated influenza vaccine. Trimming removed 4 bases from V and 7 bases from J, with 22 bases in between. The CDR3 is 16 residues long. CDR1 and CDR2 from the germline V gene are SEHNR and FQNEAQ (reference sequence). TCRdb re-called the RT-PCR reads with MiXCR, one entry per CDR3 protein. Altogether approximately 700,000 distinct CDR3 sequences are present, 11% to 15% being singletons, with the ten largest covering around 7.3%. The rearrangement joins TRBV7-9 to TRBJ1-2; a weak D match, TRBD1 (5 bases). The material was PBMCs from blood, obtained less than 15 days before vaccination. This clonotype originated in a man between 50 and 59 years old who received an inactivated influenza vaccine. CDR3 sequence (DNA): TGTGCCAGCAGCTCAATGCAGCCAACCGGGACCTCTGGCTACACCTTC. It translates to CASSSMQPTGTSGYTF.